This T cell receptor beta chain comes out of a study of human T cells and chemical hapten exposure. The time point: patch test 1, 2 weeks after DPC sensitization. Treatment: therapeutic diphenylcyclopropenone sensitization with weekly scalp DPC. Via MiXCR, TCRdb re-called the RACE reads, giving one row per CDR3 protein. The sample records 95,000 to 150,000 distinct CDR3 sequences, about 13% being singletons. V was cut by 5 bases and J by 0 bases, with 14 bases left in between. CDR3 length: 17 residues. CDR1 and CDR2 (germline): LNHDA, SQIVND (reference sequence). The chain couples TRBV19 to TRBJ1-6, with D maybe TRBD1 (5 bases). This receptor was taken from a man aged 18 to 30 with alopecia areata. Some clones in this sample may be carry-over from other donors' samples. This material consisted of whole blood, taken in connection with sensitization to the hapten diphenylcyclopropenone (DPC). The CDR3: CASSPPTASSYNSPLHF. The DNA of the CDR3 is TGTGCCAGTAGTCCCCCGACAGCGAGCTCCTATAATTCACCCCTCCACTTT. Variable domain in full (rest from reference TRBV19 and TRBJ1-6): DGGITQSPKYLFRKEGQNVTLSCEQNLNHDAMYWYRQDPGQGLRLIYYSQIVNDFQKGDIAEGYSVSREKKESFPLTVTSAQKNPTAFYLCASSPPTASSYNSPLHFGNGTRLTVT.